This TCR beta chain was sequenced during a study of CD8 T cells in Susac syndrome. An amount of RNA that ranged from roughly 0.45 to 1 ug was reverse transcribed with random hexamers. Multiplex PCR with immunoSEQ amplified the TCR beta CDR3 across 54 Vbeta and 13 Jbeta. Each CDR3 protein is one row after TCRdb ran MiXCR on the immunoSEQ multiplex PCR reads. The repertoire includes 250,000 or so distinct CDR3 sequences, around 93% of them detected once, and 0.065% to 0.075% sits in the top ten. This CDR3 is built from 14 residues. V trimming: 4 bases; J trimming: 7 bases; junction bases outside the gene matches: 7. The germline gives CDR1 SNHLY, CDR2 FYNNEI. The sequenced target, TCR beta, came from blood CD8+ and CD4+ T cells. The study used treatment-naive patients who had stable or active relapsing-remitting disease as multiple sclerosis controls.

V is TRBV2 and J is TRBJ2-1; 7 nucleotides align to TRBD2. Material for sequencing was CD4+ T cells from PBMCs. This sequence was found in a human donor with multiple sclerosis. This chain's CDR3 is CASSAASGRNEQFF. The CDR3 DNA follows: TGTGCCAGCAGTGCGGCTAGCGGTCGGAATGAGCAGTTCTTC.